This paragraph covers one T cell receptor (beta chain) sequence. This clone came up a few times. No antigen is known for it. Base qualities are missing; no much larger clone stands one base away. Germline trimming amounts to 1 base on V and 4 bases on J, with 6 as the count of junction bases outside the gene matches. In the germline V gene (reference sequence), CDR1 corresponds to SEHNR and CDR2 to FQNEAQ. From its cysteine to its phenylalanine, the CDR3 spans 15 amino acids. The kept DNA is CDR3 alone, 45 bases in frame from the first base. The collaborating institutions used their own protocols to collect whole blood in K2EDTA tubes. For TCRbeta analysis, collaborators shipped samples as frozen whole blood, isolated PBMCs, or DNA extracted from either of those sample types. The data derive from a study of blood T cell repertoires in COVID-19 (dated by TCRdb to the early 2020s). As for the study more broadly: Samples from collaborators originated in the United States, Italy and Spain and spanned both the acute and convalescent phases of COVID-19. The material from the prospective study consisted of cDNA or gDNA derived from T cells, B-cell-depleted T cells, or PBMCs. Deeply sampled blood TCRbeta repertoires from subjects exposed to, actively infected with, or recovered from COVID-19 were included in the dataset. The repertoires were made available in a free public database intended to serve as a resource for research on the immune response to SARS-CoV-2. The samples were drawn from two sources: the first 160 participants of the ongoing ImmuneRACE study, and 1,000 to 1,500 subjects contributed by 6 global collaborators. Nearly every sample came with metadata listing a de-identified subject ID, COVID-19 status, age in years and sex. Where HLA class I and class II types were available, the types were taken from metadata supplied by the sample provider, not from assay-based typing.

TCRbeta CDR3 regions were amplified from genomic DNA by means of the immunoSEQ Assay, a bias-controlled multiplex PCR. In the source study's methods: Nucleated cell counts per sample were estimated from amplification of reference gene primers within the assay. To quantify the absolute abundance of each unique TCRbeta CDR3 rearrangement, sequence reads were collapsed and filtered. Productive Simpson clonality was computed per sample as the square root of Simpson's diversity index over productive rearrangements. Entries here come from immuneACCESS through TCRdb and include only in-frame sequences with V and J called. Some clones fail to appear in such tables; in the studies checked, an unresolved V gene covers under half of the shortfall, and the cause of the remainder is unknown. V and J calls and clone size follow that table, whereas D and trimming were derived from the DNA. The sample data list around 70,000 clones, and more than 75% of these were observed just once. The ten top clones hold 25% to 30% of the sample.

What the work shows at the level of the full study, not this receptor alone: The quantity of clinical and demographic metadata differed by source and by participant and was supplied without curation.

The sequence derives from a woman aged 80 or older with active or convalescent COVID-19. The receptor chain draws on TRBV7-9 and TRBJ1-1; TRBD1 matches 7 bases in the middle. Sequenced input: peripheral blood. This receptor carries the CDR3 CASSLELSGGTEAFF. The nucleotide sequence reads TGTGCCAGCAGCTTAGAACTTTCAGGGGGCACTGAAGCTTTCTTT.